This T cell receptor beta chain stems from a study of cytomegalovirus exposure and HLA in healthy donors. Of note for this clone: The antigen is unknown.

The PCR had 60 Vbeta and 13 Jbeta primers. Here immunoSEQ multiplex PCR was the method, and the copy in TCRdb shows in-frame clones only, minus some. The profile shows about 150,000 clones, about 76% of them singletons. Overall study findings and caveats: Most of the TCR beta V segments (in an earlier analysis) were productive either about 87% or about 30% of the time. A later examination showed that TCR association rates differed by HLA locus, with DRB1 most and HLA-C fewest.

Trimming removed 7 bases from V and 1 base from J, with 6 bases in between. CDR3 length equals 12 residues. Germline assignment: CDR1 SNHLY and CDR2 FYNNEI. Sequenced input: PBMCs. The chain has TRBV2 and TRBJ2-3; maybe TRBD2 (5 bases). The sequence derives from a male donor in good health and CMV-seronegative. This CDR3 reads CASKRGTDTQYF. DNA of the CDR3: TGTGCCAGCAAGAGGGGCACAGATACGCAGTATTTT.